Below, 6 T cell receptor beta chains from the same sample are listed, as sequenced in a study of T-cell memory formation after mild COVID-19. From the 5' RACE reads, TCRdb called clonotypes with MiXCR, one entry per CDR3 protein. The sample lists approximately 170,000 distinct CDR3 sequences; approximately 13% were seen once. The sample was PBMCs or a T cell subset sorted from them (not recorded which). All receptors come from a man aged 18-30 years who had mild COVID-19 (a few samples of this study predate the infection). Cell type and time point are not known.

Only a few counts were recorded for this clonotype. This sequence joins TRBV7-9 and TRBJ2-5, with D possibly being TRBD2 (6 bases). CDR3 length: 14 amino acids. The germline V and J ends were trimmed by 3 bases and 3 bases, with 11 bases remaining between them. Per the germline V gene, CDR1 is SEHNR and CDR2 is FQNEAQ (reference sequence). The CDR3 DNA follows: TGTGCCAGCAGCTTTTGGCGGGGAGAAGAGACCCAGTACTTC. The encoded protein is CASSFWRGEETQYF.

This clonotype was detected a few times. The CDR3 is CASSYSSSGSGELFF. DNA of the CDR3: TGTGCCAGCAGTTACTCGTCGAGCGGGTCCGGGGAGCTGTTTTTT. This chain joins TRBV6-2 or TRBV6-3 and TRBJ2-2, with D maybe TRBD2 (6 bases). The length of the CDR3 is 15 residues. Germline CDR1 and CDR2: MNHEY and SVGEGT. Between the trimmed V and J ends, which lost 0 bases and 6 bases, there was a span of 11 bases.

This clonotype was seen a few times. The chain carries TRBV3-1 and TRBJ2-7; perhaps D is TRBD1 or TRBD2 (6 bases each). The V and J ends lost 3 bases and 3 bases respectively, with 9 bases between them. Germline values: CDR1 LGHDT, CDR2 YNNKEL (reference sequence). This CDR3 region has 13 residues. The DNA of the CDR3 is TGTGCCAGCAGCCAGAGGGGGGTCTACGAGCAGTACTTC. Protein sequence: CASSQRGVYEQYF.

This chain links TRBV25-1 with TRBJ2-7; the match to TRBD2 covers 7 bases. The CDR3 runs 14 residues. Trimming cost V 9 bases and J 2 bases; bases outside gene matches: 10. Germline loops: CDR1 MGHDK, CDR2 SYGVNS. The CDR3 nucleotides read TGTGCCAGAAATACGCCTAGCGGTCCCTACGAGCAGTACGTC. This sequence encodes CARNTPSGPYEQYV.

This clonotype was recorded a few times. The V gene is TRBV7-2, the J gene TRBJ2-7; no definite D call. Trimming took off 5 bases at V and 5 bases at J, with 13 bases between the two ends. The germline gives CDR1 SGHTA, CDR2 FQGNSA. CDR3 size: 13 residues. CDR3 in amino acids: CASSPYPVHEQYF. The CDR3 DNA is TGTGCCAGCAGCCCTTACCCGGTTCACGAGCAGTACTTC.

A few counts support this clonotype. The chain joins TRBV7-2 to TRBJ2-5; D ambiguous. The germline CDR1 and CDR2 sequences are SGHTA and FQGNSA. Deletions cut 2 bases from V and 5 bases from J, with 9 bases between. The CDR3 is 13 amino acids. This CDR3 reads CASSLSLVETQYF. The CDR3, as DNA: TGTGCCAGCAGCTTATCACTGGTTGAGACCCAGTACTTC.